Following are 32 T cell receptor beta chains from one sample sequenced in a study of cytomegalovirus exposure and HLA in healthy donors. Vbeta (60) and Jbeta (13) primers were used in the PCR. Data came from immunoSEQ multiplex PCR; TCRdb stores just in-frame clones and leaves some out. In total, the table holds 100,000 or so clones. The sample comprised PBMCs. The receptors were gathered from a woman aged 25 to 45 in good health and CMV-seronegative.

This rearrangement joins TRBV7-3 to TRBJ1-1; the D gene is possibly TRBD1 (5 bases). CDR1 is SGHTA, CDR2 FQGTGA, per germline. V dropped 5 bases and J dropped 4 bases, with 17 bases sitting between them. The CDR3 has 15 amino acids. CDR3 sequence: CASSLPGFRVTEAFF. The CDR3 coding sequence is TGTGCCAGCAGCCTCCCTGGGTTCAGGGTCACTGAAGCTTTCTTT.

The chain uses TRBV28 and TRBJ1-5; unclear D gene. The CDR3 extends over 19 amino acids. V was pared by 5 bases and J by 3 bases, with 26 bases between. The V gene's germline CDR1 is MDHEN and CDR2 SYDVKM. This chain's CDR3 is CASSPPARTDSSFNQPQHF. DNA of the CDR3: TGTGCCAGCAGTCCTCCGGCCCGGACCGATTCTAGCTTCAATCAGCCCCAGCATTTT.

The rearrangement joins TRBV6-6 to TRBJ1-2; TRBD1 is a possible D gene (6 bases). Trimming removed 7 bases at V and 3 bases at J, with 12 bases between. This CDR3 is built from 13 residues. The V gene's germline CDR1 is MNHNY and CDR2 SVGAGI (reference sequence). The chain's CDR3 is CASTWNRDYGYTF. CDR3 nucleotide sequence: TGTGCCAGCACATGGAACAGGGACTATGGCTACACCTTC.

This chain uses TRBV6-5 with TRBJ1-1, with D tentatively TRBD1 (5 bases). In germline, CDR1 is MNHEY, CDR2 SVGAGI. This CDR3 comprises 13 residues. Between the trimmed V and J ends, which lost 2 bases and 6 bases, there was a span of 10 bases. Here the CDR3 reads CASSYGMGPEAFF. CDR3 nucleotides: TGTGCCAGCAGTTACGGCATGGGGCCTGAAGCTTTCTTT.

The rearrangement uses TRBV28 and TRBJ1-5; the D gene is possibly TRBD1 (6 bases). CDR3 length equals 16 residues. Trimming stripped 2 bases from V and 1 base from J, with 12 bases between. Germline values: CDR1 MDHEN, CDR2 SYDVKM. CDR3 loop: CASSLEGGQSNQPQHF. The CDR3 nucleotides are TGTGCCAGCAGTTTAGAGGGCGGACAGAGCAATCAGCCCCAGCATTTT.

The chain carries TRBV18 and TRBJ1-4; weak D call: TRBD1 (6 bases). CDR1 and CDR2 from the germline V gene are KGHSH and LQKENI. Between the trimmed V and J ends, which lost 3 bases and 6 bases, there was a span of 11 bases. The CDR3 loop spans 14 amino acids. The CDR3 DNA reads as TGTGCCAGCTCACCTTGGGGGCGCGATGAAAAACTGTTTTTT. Residues: CASSPWGRDEKLFF.

The DNA of the CDR3 is TGTGCCAGCAGTCGGACAGGCTACGAGCAGTACTTC. Translated, it gives CASSRTGYEQYF. The V and J genes are TRBV27 and TRBJ2-7; 7 nucleotides align to TRBD1. The V gene end was trimmed by 5 bases and the J gene end by 3 bases; junction bases not matched to a gene: 1. The germline CDR1 and CDR2 sequences are MNHEY and SMNVEV (reference sequence). The CDR3 has 12 residues.

V and J are TRBV10-1 and TRBJ1-1, with 7 bases that match TRBD1. This CDR3 comprises 13 residues. With V trimmed by 3 bases and J by 6 bases, 4 bases remained unmatched. Looked up from germline, CDR1 is WNHNN and CDR2 is SYGVQD (reference sequence). The chain's CDR3 is CASSDATGSEAFF. CDR3 in DNA: TGCGCCAGCAGTGATGCGACAGGGTCTGAAGCTTTCTTT.

V is TRBV28 and J is TRBJ1-5, with D possibly matching TRBD1 (6 bases). The CDR3 has 14 amino acids. Germline V gene lookup returns CDR1 MDHEN and CDR2 SYDVKM. Trimming pared 7 bases from V and 7 bases from J, leaving 17 bases between. In DNA form, the CDR3 reads TGTGCCAGCACCCTTAGGGGGGGGGCCCAGCCCCAGCATTTT. It specifies CASTLRGGAQPQHF.

This CDR3 reads CASSLDVSDQPQHF. Here the CDR3 DNA reads TGTGCCAGCAGCTTGGATGTATCTGATCAGCCCCAGCATTTT. The chain has TRBV5-4 and TRBJ1-5; D is ambiguous. CDR1 is SGHNT, CDR2 YYREEE, per germline (reference sequence). Trimming took 0 bases from V and 5 from J, leaving 9 bases between them. The CDR3 contains 14 residues.

The rearrangement joins TRBV5-8 to TRBJ1-5; no reliable D call. The CDR3 covers 12 residues. V lost 0 bases to trimming and J lost 6 bases, with 4 bases between them. Germline CDR1 reads SGHTS; CDR2 reads YDEGEE. CDR3 amino acids: CASSLVAQPQHF. For the CDR3, the DNA is TGTGCCAGCAGCTTGGTGGCTCAGCCCCAGCATTTT.

The chain uses TRBV4-2 and TRBJ2-7, with TRBD2 matching 14 bases. This CDR3 is built from 15 residues. After removal of 0 bases from V and 7 bases from J, the junction contained 2 bases not matched to a gene. The germline V gene encodes CDR1 LGHNA and CDR2 YNFKEQ. In DNA, the CDR3 is TGTGCCAGCAGCCAAGAACGGACTAGCGGGAGGGAGCAGTACTTC. Protein sequence: CASSQERTSGREQYF.

The gene calls are TRBV29-1 and TRBJ2-2; 8 nucleotides match TRBD1. The V and J ends lost 4 bases and 5 bases, in that order; junction bases with no gene match: 6. This CDR3 comprises 14 residues. CDR1 is SQVTM, CDR2 ANQGSEA, per germline. CDR3 sequence: CSVGFQGATGELFF. The CDR3 bases are TGCAGCGTTGGATTTCAGGGGGCGACCGGGGAGCTGTTTTTT.

CDR3 coding DNA: TGTGCCACCAGCAGATACAGTGGAGAGCAGTACTTC. Protein: CATSRYSGEQYF. This rearrangement joins TRBV15 to TRBJ2-7; D remains ambiguous. Per the germline V gene, CDR1 is LNHNV and CDR2 is YYDKDF (reference sequence). This CDR3 spans 12 amino acids. V was pared by 2 bases and J by 7 bases, with 9 bases between.

The rearrangement links TRBV30 to TRBJ2-7; the match to TRBD2 covers 9 bases. The CDR3 sequence is 14 residues long. J was trimmed by 0 bases and V by 3 bases; bases with no gene match: 3. Germline CDR1 GTSNPN, CDR2 SVGIG (reference sequence). As DNA, the CDR3 is TGTGCCTGGAGCGCGGGGGGGGCCTCCTACGAGCAGTACTTC. It specifies CAWSAGGASYEQYF.

The rearrangement joins TRBV2 to TRBJ2-5, with D tentatively TRBD2 (5 bases). Germline V CDR1 and CDR2: SNHLY, FYNNEI. Trimming shortened V by 2 bases and J by 5 bases, and 9 bases separated the two germline ends. This CDR3 is 13 amino acids long. This chain's CDR3 is CASSERRLETQYF. CDR3 bases: TGTGCCAGCAGTGAAAGGAGGTTGGAGACCCAGTACTTC. Filled out from reference TRBV2 and TRBJ2-5, the complete variable domain reads EPEVTQTPSHQVTQMGQEVILRCVPISNHLYFYWYRQILGQKVEFLVSFYNNEISEKSEIFDDQFSVERPDGSNFTLKIRSTKLEDSAMYFCASSERRLETQYFGPGTRLLVL.

A note on this clone: The CDR3 does not close with the conserved phenylalanine or tryptophan, likely indicating a read error. V gene TRBV2 combines with J gene TRBJ2-7, with TRBD2 identical over 7 bases. CDR3 length: 13 amino acids. J lost 7 bases, V lost 7 bases, and 10 bases had no gene match. Germline lookup yields CDR1 SNHLY and CDR2 FYNNEI. CDR3 region: CASTWGGSGEQYS. The DNA for the CDR3 is TGTGCCAGCACCTGGGGGGGGTCCGGTGAGCAGTACTCC.

This chain uses TRBV6-1 with TRBJ1-5, with 7 nucleotides matching TRBD1. Per the germline V gene, CDR1 is MNHNS and CDR2 is SASEGT. The junction had 6 bases not matched to a gene; V was cut back by 1 base and J by 9 bases. The CDR3 is 14 amino acids. CDR3 nucleotides: TGTGCCAGCAGTGAAGTTATGACAGGGCTGCCCCAGCATTTT. This sequence encodes CASSEVMTGLPQHF.

The chain joins TRBV11-2 to TRBJ1-2; 9 nucleotides align to TRBD1. There are 15 residues in the CDR3. The germline V gene encodes CDR1 SGHAT and CDR2 FQNNGV. The V segment lost 3 bases and the J segment 4 bases; nucleotides outside the gene matches: 6. CDR3 loop: CASSLGTGLFYGYTF. The CDR3 DNA sequence: TGTGCCAGCAGCTTGGGGACAGGGCTATTCTATGGCTACACCTTC.

This chain joins TRBV7-3 and TRBJ1-1, with D perhaps TRBD1 (6 bases). V lost 3 bases, J lost 4 bases, and 9 bases lay in between. The germline V gene encodes CDR1 SGHTA and CDR2 FQGTGA. The CDR3 contains 13 residues. DNA for the CDR3: TGTGCCAGCAGCTTCGGACAGACCACTGAAGCTTTCTTT. Translated: CASSFGQTTEAFF.

The V call is TRBV19, the J call TRBJ2-5; 8 bases are shared with TRBD1. Per germline, CDR1 LNHDA and CDR2 SQIVND (reference sequence). The CDR3 has 20 residues. The J segment lost 5 bases and the V segment lost 1 base, leaving 21 bases of the junction unmatched. The CDR3, as DNA: TGTGCCAGTAGTATAGGCCCCCCTCGACAGGGGCCATCGGATTTGGAGACCCAGTACTTC. Protein product: CASSIGPPRQGPSDLETQYF.

The V call is TRBV15, the J call TRBJ1-3; D remains ambiguous. The CDR3 is 15 residues long. Trimming removed 0 bases from V and 0 bases from J, with 6 bases in between. Germline CDR1 and CDR2: LNHNV and YYDKDF (reference sequence). The CDR3 DNA follows: TGTGCCACCAGCAGAGATCTCTACTCTGGAAACACCATATATTTT. This codes for CATSRDLYSGNTIYF.

This chain joins TRBV27 and TRBJ1-5; 9 nucleotides match TRBD1. With 3 bases clipped from V and 6 bases from J, the junction kept 12 bases outside the gene matches. In germline, CDR1 is MNHEY, CDR2 SMNVEV (reference sequence). The CDR3 runs 17 residues. The CDR3 loop is CASSLNFGTGLGQPQHF. CDR3 in DNA: TGTGCCAGCAGTTTGAATTTCGGGACAGGGCTTGGTCAGCCCCAGCATTTT.

This rearrangement joins TRBV19 to TRBJ1-5, with D unclear. The germline CDR1 and CDR2 sequences are LNHDA and SQIVND (reference sequence). V lost 9 bases, J lost 5 bases, and 20 bases lay in between. The length of the CDR3 is 15 residues. The CDR3 sequence: CASLPDSLLDQPQHF. Here the CDR3 DNA reads TGTGCCAGCCTTCCGGACTCCTTGTTAGATCAGCCCCAGCATTTT.

The rearrangement links TRBV7-2 to TRBJ2-5; D not certain. The J call is doubtful: the DNA matches TRBJ2-7 better. There are 14 residues in the CDR3. Germline-derived CDR1 and CDR2 are SGHTA and FQGNSA. The CDR3: CASSLARFSYEQYF. The CDR3 DNA is TGTGCCAGCAGCTTAGCCAGGTTCTCCTACGAGCAGTACTTC.

The chain combines TRBV19 with TRBJ1-1; 9 bases map to TRBD1. The V and J ends lost 10 bases and 1 base, in that order; junction bases with no gene match: 4. This CDR3 comprises 13 residues. Germline V gene sequence: CDR1 LNHDA, CDR2 SQIVND (reference sequence). The CDR3 bases are TGTGCCACCCACAGGGGGCAGAACACTGAAGCTTTCTTT. It encodes CATHRGQNTEAFF.

The V gene is TRBV27, the J gene TRBJ2-7; weak D call: TRBD1 (6 bases). The CDR3 has 15 residues. Germline assignment: CDR1 MNHEY and CDR2 SMNVEV (reference sequence). Trimming took 5 bases from V and 2 from J, leaving 16 bases between them. The CDR3 DNA sequence: TGTGCCAGCAGTGTCACCGGGACAATGACCTACGAGCAGTACTTC. This gives the protein CASSVTGTMTYEQYF.

The chain joins TRBV4-2 to TRBJ2-5; D may be TRBD1 (6 bases). Germline-derived CDR1 and CDR2 are LGHNA and YNFKEQ. This CDR3 comprises 16 residues. Trimming pared 4 bases from V and 3 bases from J, leaving 18 bases between. This CDR3 is CASSLRGGRLKETQYF. The CDR3 DNA reads as TGTGCCAGCAGCCTTAGAGGGGGACGTCTAAAAGAGACCCAGTACTTC.

V is TRBV4-2 and J is TRBJ2-1, with 10 nucleotides matching TRBD2. The V gene end was trimmed by 2 bases and the J gene end by 5 bases; junction bases not matched to a gene: 6. Germline CDR1 reads LGHNA; CDR2 reads YNFKEQ. The CDR3 runs to 16 residues. CDR3 region: CASSQPLAGEHNEQFF. CDR3 in DNA: TGTGCCAGCAGCCAACCGCTAGCGGGGGAGCACAATGAGCAGTTCTTC.

V and J are TRBV5-1 and TRBJ1-3, with D possibly being TRBD1 (5 bases). CDR3 length: 17 residues. CDR1 is SGHRS, CDR2 YFSETQ, per germline. Trimming shortened V by 3 bases and J by 0 bases, and 16 bases separated the two germline ends. The CDR3 spells CASSWAGTANSGNTIYF. The CDR3, as DNA: TGCGCCAGCAGCTGGGCGGGGACCGCTAACTCTGGAAACACCATATATTTT.

V is TRBV6-1 and J is TRBJ1-5, with unresolved D. The CDR3 runs 12 residues. V shed 4 bases and J shed 5 bases, with 6 bases lying between them. The germline V gene encodes CDR1 MNHNS and CDR2 SASEGT. Here the CDR3 reads CASSGGDQPQHF. CDR3 in DNA: TGTGCCAGCAGTGGAGGTGATCAGCCCCAGCATTTT.

The V call is TRBV5-6, the J call TRBJ2-5; no firm D call. V was shortened by 2 bases and J by 1 base, with 9 bases between the two germline ends. The CDR3 contains 14 residues. CDR1 SGHDT and CDR2 YYEEEE come from the germline V gene. Here the CDR3 reads CASSFRRLQETQYF. CDR3 nucleotides: TGTGCCAGCAGCTTTAGGCGGCTCCAAGAGACCCAGTACTTC. Combining the CDR3 with reference TRBV5-6 and TRBJ2-5 gives the whole variable domain DAGVTQSPTHLIKTRGQQVTLRCSPKSGHDTVSWYQQALGQGPQFIFQYYEEEERQRGNFPDRFSGHQFPNYSSELNVNALLLGDSALYLCASSFRRLQETQYFGPGTRLLVL.